Below are 6 T cell receptor beta chains sequenced from a single sample in a study of T cell changes during pregnancy in multiple sclerosis. Some clones are missing from TCRdb's copy, which holds only in-frame ones; the method was immunoSEQ multiplex PCR. The sample lists over 45,000 clones; roughly 92% were seen once. The sequencing here drew on peripheral blood, taken in the third trimester of pregnancy. These TCRs come from a female donor with multiple sclerosis, enrolled in a pregnancy study.

This chain joins TRBV7-6 and TRBJ2-2; 7 bases line up with TRBD1. This CDR3 comprises 14 residues. Germline lookup yields CDR1 SGHVS and CDR2 FNYEAQ. J was trimmed by 6 bases and V by 3 bases; bases with no gene match: 4. Here the CDR3 reads CASSFRGQSGELFF. The CDR3 region has the DNA TGTGCCAGCAGCTTCAGGGGACAGTCCGGGGAGCTGTTTTTT.

The V gene is TRBV28, the J gene TRBJ2-7; the D gene is possibly TRBD2 (6 bases). Trimming pared 2 bases from V and 2 bases from J, leaving 13 bases between. Germline loops: CDR1 MDHEN, CDR2 SYDVKM. CDR3 size: 15 residues. The CDR3 nucleotides are TGTGCCAGCAGTTTAGTAGCGGCCGGGACCTACGAGCAGTACTTC. It is translated as CASSLVAAGTYEQYF. The full variable domain, with the rest looked up from reference TRBV28 and TRBJ2-7, is DVKVTQSSRYLVKRTGEKVFLECVQDMDHENMFWYRQDPGLGLRLIYFSYDVKMKEKGDIPEGYSVSREKKERFSLILESASTNQTSMYLCASSLVAAGTYEQYFGPGTRLTVT.

V is TRBV7-9 and J is TRBJ1-1; D unresolved. The CDR3 spans 16 residues. Germline CDR1 and CDR2: SEHNR and FQNEAQ (reference sequence). Trimming cost V 1 base and J 0 bases, with 12 bases left between them. The DNA of the CDR3 is TGTGCCAGCAGCTTAGGGTACAATTACATGAACACTGAAGCTTTCTTT. This gives the protein CASSLGYNYMNTEAFF.

This clone showed up just once. The gene calls are TRBV6-1 and TRBJ2-1; D may be TRBD2 (6 bases). The ends were cut back, 7 bases at V and 3 bases at J, with 16 bases in the middle. Germline loops: CDR1 MNHNS, CDR2 SASEGT. CDR3 length: 15 amino acids. CDR3 protein: CASKQNGGNYNEQFF. The CDR3, as DNA: TGTGCCAGCAAGCAAAACGGAGGGAACTACAATGAGCAGTTCTTC.

The chain combines TRBV5-4 with TRBJ1-2; maybe TRBD1 (6 bases). This CDR3 is built from 14 residues. V was trimmed by 1 base and J by 2 bases, leaving 9 bases between them. The germline V gene has CDR1 SGHNT and CDR2 YYREEE (reference sequence). CDR3 loop: CASSLPGVNYGYTF. The CDR3 coding sequence is TGTGCCAGCAGCTTGCCAGGGGTGAACTATGGCTACACCTTC.

This rearrangement joins TRBV19 to TRBJ2-1; 10 nucleotides align to TRBD2. This CDR3 has 16 amino acids. The ends lost 3 bases at V and 0 bases at J; junction bases unmatched: 2. CDR1 is LNHDA and CDR2 is SQIVND in the germline V gene (reference sequence). The CDR3 DNA sequence: TGTGCCAGTAGTATCCCTAGCGGGAGCTCCTACAATGAGCAGTTCTTC. It yields the protein CASSIPSGSSYNEQFF.